This T cell receptor (beta chain) was recovered during a study of blood T cell repertoires in COVID-19. Study-level information: Sources were T cells, B-cell-depleted T cells, or PBMCs; the material itself was cDNA or gDNA.

Original methodology: It was from reference gene primer amplification that nucleated cell counts were estimated. Libraries were prepared by immunoSEQ multiplex PCR; TCRdb keeps only in-frame clonotypes and omits some of them. The DNA was the basis for D and trimming; V, J and clone size are from that table. The profile shows 190,000 or so clones, approximately 90% of them singletons. The sequence derives from a woman between 18 and 30 years old who had recovered from COVID-19. The sequenced sample was peripheral blood.

The CDR3 reads CASSHGTGSNTGELFF. In nucleotides, the CDR3 is TGTGCCAGTAGTCATGGGACAGGGTCCAACACCGGGGAGCTGTTTTTT. The chain combines TRBV19 with TRBJ2-2; 9 bases fit TRBD1. The length of the CDR3 is 16 residues. Per the germline V gene, CDR1 is LNHDA and CDR2 is SQIVND (reference sequence). V shed 5 bases and J 2 bases; nucleotides not matched to a gene: 6.